This T cell receptor (beta chain) was captured by sequencing in a study of T cells in Graves' hyperthyroidism and ophthalmopathy. The diagnoses drew upon clinical symptoms, serum thyroxine and TRAb, thyroid ultrasound and orbital computed tomography. In the case of this clonotype: It may be a read error: a sequence one base away is much more abundant. The conserved final phenylalanine or tryptophan is absent from the CDR3, which likely points to a read error.

This CDR3 is built from 15 residues. Germline V gene sequence: CDR1 SEHNR, CDR2 FQNEAQ (reference sequence). Trimming took 7 bases from V and 2 from J, leaving 14 bases between them. Template material for amplifying TCR beta CDR3 regions consisted of RNA transcripts. HTBI primers were employed in a first-round RT-PCR of the TCR CDR3. TCRdb itself ran the multiplex PCR reads through MiXCR, one entry per CDR3 protein. The sample has about 620,000 distinct CDR3 sequences, roughly 15% seen once; the top ten hold around 4%. The TCR originated in a young woman with Graves' hyperthyroidism. The V gene is TRBV7-9, the J gene TRBJ2-2, with D hard to call. The sequencing sample was made of blood. CDR3 amino acids: CASTSKFPNTGELFL. The CDR3, as DNA: TGTGCCAGCACCTCTAAGTTCCCCAACACCGGGGAGCTGTTTCTT.